What follows are 14 T cell receptor beta chains derived from one specimen sequenced in a study of cytomegalovirus exposure and HLA in healthy donors. PCR primers comprised 60 Vbeta and 13 Jbeta primers. TCRdb keeps only in-frame clones here, not all; method: immunoSEQ multiplex PCR. There are roughly 130,000 clones in the sample; 80% occur only once, and just over 2.5% lies in the top ten. Sequences were obtained from PBMCs. Source of these receptors: a man younger than 40 in good health and CMV-seronegative.

V is TRBV4-1 and J is TRBJ2-7, with TRBD1 as a possible D gene (5 bases). Germline values: CDR1 MGHRA, CDR2 YSYEKL. The CDR3 totals 16 residues. The germline V and J ends were trimmed by 2 bases and 1 base, with 15 bases remaining between them. The CDR3 DNA sequence: TGCGCCAGCAGCCAAAGTCACCAGGGAATATCCTACGAGCAGTACTTC. It specifies CASSQSHQGISYEQYF.

V gene TRBV5-1 combines with J gene TRBJ2-1, with 8 bases fitting TRBD1. The ends lost 0 bases at V and 6 bases at J; junction bases unmatched: 5. CDR1 is SGHRS and CDR2 is YFSETQ in the germline V gene. This CDR3 has 15 residues. CDR3 loop: CASSLAGQVSNEQFF. CDR3 coding DNA: TGCGCCAGCAGCTTGGCGGGACAGGTCAGCAATGAGCAGTTCTTC. The variable domain in full, with the rest retrieved from reference TRBV5-1 and TRBJ2-1, is KAGVTQTPRYLIKTRGQQVTLSCSPISGHRSVSWYQQTPGQGLQFLFEYFSETQRNKGNFPGRFSGRQFSNSRSEMNVSTLELGDSALYLCASSLAGQVSNEQFFGPGTRLTVL.

This chain uses TRBV6-5 with TRBJ1-4, with TRBD1 matching 7 bases. The CDR3 runs 15 residues. V was clipped by 6 bases and J by 3 bases; unmatched bases: 7. Germline CDR1 MNHEY, CDR2 SVGAGI. This CDR3 reads CASSPPGGPNEKLFF. The CDR3 nucleotides read TGTGCCAGCAGCCCCCCAGGGGGGCCTAATGAAAAACTGTTTTTT.

The J gene is TRBJ2-7, the V gene TRBV11-2; no clear D. Germline assignment: CDR1 SGHAT and CDR2 FQNNGV. The CDR3 is made up of 11 amino acids. Trimming pared 1 base from V and 11 bases from J, leaving 9 bases between. CDR3 coding DNA: TGTGCCAGCAGCTTAGTCGAACGAGAGTACTTC. As protein: CASSLVEREYF.

The chain carries TRBV7-2 and TRBJ1-2; 7 positions match TRBD1. The germline gives CDR1 SGHTA, CDR2 FQGNSA. Trimming removed 5 bases from V and 1 base from J; junction bases left unmatched: 7. The length of the CDR3 is 15 residues. CDR3 coding DNA: TGTGCCAGCAGCCTCGGACAGGCTAGTAACTATGGCTACACCTTC. This translates into CASSLGQASNYGYTF.

In its sample, this clone was seen a few times. The chain uses TRBV10-3 and TRBJ2-7; D is uncertain. Germline assignment: CDR1 ENHRY and CDR2 SYGVKD. The CDR3 runs to 13 residues. V was trimmed by 4 bases and J by 2 bases, leaving 9 bases between them. The CDR3 region has the DNA TGTGCCATCAGTGGGGCAGGTGCCTACGAGCAGTACTTC. It codes for CAISGAGAYEQYF.

This chain connects TRBV5-6 to TRBJ1-1; 8 positions match TRBD1. With V trimmed by 0 bases and J by 11 bases, 6 bases remained unmatched. Germline-derived CDR1 and CDR2 are SGHDT and YYEEEE. The CDR3 totals 13 residues. The CDR3 bases are TGTGCCAGCAGCTTGGGACAGGGGAAGGCGGCTTTCTTT. Amino acid sequence: CASSLGQGKAAFF.

CDR3 amino acids: CASSDGLAGTDTQYF. The CDR3 nucleotides read TGCGCCAGCAGCGACGGACTAGCTGGCACAGATACGCAGTATTTT. The chain has TRBV5-1 and TRBJ2-3, with TRBD2 identical over 8 bases. The J segment lost 1 base and the V segment lost 4 bases, leaving 5 bases of the junction unmatched. CDR3 length: 15 amino acids. The germline CDR1 and CDR2 sequences are SGHRS and YFSETQ.

J is TRBJ2-5 and V is TRBV10-2; D ambiguous. This CDR3 has 13 amino acids. Germline V gives CDR1 WSHSY, CDR2 SAAADI. Trimming left V 6 bases short and J 5 bases short, with 13 bases between. CDR3 loop: CASRASRLETQYF. DNA for the CDR3: TGCGCCAGCAGGGCTAGTCGTTTGGAGACCCAGTACTTC.

The V call is TRBV11-3, the J call TRBJ2-1; TRBD1 might be the D (5 bases). Germline CDR1 and CDR2: SGHNT and YENEEA. The CDR3 is 15 residues long. Trimming cost V 4 bases and J 1 base, with 11 bases left between them. CDR3 sequence reads: CASSSIAGSYNEQFF. The CDR3 nucleotides are TGTGCCAGCAGCTCCATAGCAGGGTCCTACAATGAGCAGTTCTTC.

The CDR3 region is CASSRGGPGELFF. The CDR3 nucleotides read TGTGCCAGCAGTCGAGGGGGCCCCGGGGAGCTGTTTTTT. The chain couples TRBV6-5 to TRBJ2-2, with 7 bases that match TRBD1. Per germline, CDR1 MNHEY and CDR2 SVGAGI. With V trimmed by 5 bases and J by 6 bases, 3 bases remained unmatched. CDR3 length: 13 residues.

V is TRBV9 and J is TRBJ2-7; 10 nucleotides agree with TRBD2. Germline V CDR1 and CDR2: SGDLS, YYNGEE. This CDR3 has 14 amino acids. Trimming removed 7 bases from V and 4 bases from J; junction bases left unmatched: 8. The DNA of the CDR3 is TGTGCCAGCTCTGGGCTAGCGGGAGAGTACGAGCAGTACTTC. Translated, it gives CASSGLAGEYEQYF.

The chain has TRBV10-1 and TRBJ2-1; TRBD2 aligns across 11 bases. There are 14 residues in the CDR3. Per the germline V gene, CDR1 is WNHNN and CDR2 is SYGVQD (reference sequence). V was pared by 2 bases and J by 8 bases, with 2 bases of the junction left unmatched. CDR3 sequence reads: CASSETSGSYEQFF. In nucleotides, the CDR3 is TGCGCCAGCAGTGAGACTAGCGGGAGTTATGAGCAGTTCTTC.

The V gene is TRBV5-6, the J gene TRBJ2-7, with 9 bases that match TRBD2. CDR3 length equals 16 residues. V was clipped by 2 bases and J by 1 base; unmatched bases: 7. Germline assignment: CDR1 SGHDT and CDR2 YYEEEE. For the CDR3, the DNA is TGTGCCAGCAGCTTTACTCTAGCGGGACCTTCCTACGAGCAGTACTTC. Translating it yields CASSFTLAGPSYEQYF. The entire variable domain, with the rest obtained from reference TRBV5-6 and TRBJ2-7, is as follows: DAGVTQSPTHLIKTRGQQVTLRCSPKSGHDTVSWYQQALGQGPQFIFQYYEEEERQRGNFPDRFSGHQFPNYSSELNVNALLLGDSALYLCASSFTLAGPSYEQYFGPGTRLTVT.